This T cell receptor beta chain was obtained from a study of human T cells and chemical hapten exposure. This clonotype was seen ten or more times. The antigen is unknown. Time point in this sample: patch test 2, 6 weeks after DPC sensitization. Treatment noted: therapeutic diphenylcyclopropenone sensitization with weekly scalp DPC. Trimming at V came to 6 bases and at J to 3 bases, leaving 3 bases not matched to a gene. The CDR3 contains 13 residues. In germline, CDR1 is MNHEY, CDR2 SMNVEV (reference sequence). TCRdb redid the calling of the RACE reads with MiXCR, one entry per CDR3 protein. The sample holds 350,000 to 400,000 distinct CDR3 sequences; around 6% are singletons and the top ten take 4.5% to 6%. Regarding the study as a whole: Because they had alopecia, donors may respond immunologically unlike healthy people.

The source is a woman between 18 and 29 years old with alopecia areata. Some clones in this sample may be carry-over from other donors' samples. The sequenced sample was whole blood, obtained in connection with sensitization to the hapten diphenylcyclopropenone (DPC). The J gene is TRBJ2-7, the V gene TRBV27; 9 bases map to TRBD1. The CDR3 DNA sequence: TGTGCCAGCAGGGGGACAGGGAGCTACGAGCAGTACTTC. Translating it yields CASRGTGSYEQYF.